These T cell receptor beta chains were read from a single sample in a study of blood T cell repertoires in COVID-19. This table comes from immunoSEQ multiplex PCR, and its TCRdb copy is limited to in-frame clones, with some not included. The table includes around 60,000 clones, approximately 86% detected once. The sequencing sample was made of peripheral blood. The receptor source for this set is a man aged 65 to 79 with acute or convalescent COVID-19. Each CDR3 is given without its conserved first and last residue.

V gene	CDR3 length	J gene	CDR3 protein
TRBV5-1	13	TRBJ2-7	ASSPAGAGSYEQY
TRBV5-5	15	TRBJ1-5	ASSPTPDRLESQPQH
TRBV10-2	11	TRBJ2-4	ASSESPSGPAY
TRBV7-9	10	TRBJ2-3	ASSPSPDTQY
TRBV19	15	TRBJ1-1	ASSIGDFPLMNTEAF
TRBV9	16	TRBJ2-5	ASSVVGLGTGNQETQY
TRBV5-1	12	TRBJ1-1	ASSLVSENTEAF
TRBV9	13	TRBJ1-1	ASSLSPTENTEAF
TRBV2	14	TRBJ2-5	ASSQGLAGALETQY
TRBV4-1	11	TRBJ1-1	ASSHPGDTEAF
TRBV12-5	13	TRBJ2-2	ASGLGNRVGGELF
TRBV27	12	TRBJ2-5	ASSLAGGDETQY
TRBV9	12	TRBJ2-5	ASSAGQGAETQY
TRBV6-1	16	TRBJ1-6	ASSELGGRNGYNSPLH
TRBV19	12	TRBJ1-5	ASSSRDSNQPQH
TRBV2	11	TRBJ2-7	ASTRDSPYEQY
TRBV13	13	TRBJ2-1	ASSFDRLSYNEQF
TRBV5-8	15	TRBJ2-1	ASSFPGTSETYNEQF
TRBV6-6	12	TRBJ2-2	ASRLRGENGELF
TRBV7-2	16	TRBJ2-5	ASSLLAGGHYYQETQY
TRBV28	17	TRBJ2-7	ASSLIGLGGTGRSYEQY
TRBV5-1	11	TRBJ1-6	ASGTGENSPLH
TRBV13	11	TRBJ2-7	ASSFGRGYEQY
TRBV14	11	TRBJ2-1	ASKGATYNEQF
TRBV6-5	9	TRBJ2-3	ASSYPGAQY
TRBV5-4	11	TRBJ1-2	ASSTGREGGYT
TRBV5-1	13	TRBJ1-1	ASSSGQGQNTEAF
TRBV10-2	9	TRBJ2-7	ASTPGGEQY
TRBV19	11	TRBJ2-7	ASRTGPAYEQY
TRBV5-1	12	TRBJ1-1	ASSWRSMNTEAF
TRBV5-1	12	TRBJ2-3	ASSTGTSYDTQY
TRBV7-9	14	TRBJ2-3	ASSLGLGPSTDTQY
TRBV4-1	12	TRBJ1-2	ASSQGQLPYGYT
TRBV19	13	TRBJ2-6	ASSTGTAGANVLT
TRBV3-1/TRBV3-2	12	TRBJ2-7	ASSQGAGGLEQY
TRBV5-1	12	TRBJ1-6	ASSPEGSISPLH
TRBV21-1	13	TRBJ2-7	ASSYDRGDSYEQY
TRBV5-4	10	TRBJ2-5	ASSLSRETQY
TRBV5-1	13	TRBJ2-7	ASSPRTSGAYEQY
TRBV9	12	TRBJ1-3	ASSVGEIGNTIY
TRBV20-1	14	TRBJ2-3	SASRRLAGGPDTQY
TRBV5-1	14	TRBJ2-3	ASSFGLADSTDTQY
TRBV6-5	11	TRBJ1-2	ASSPTGFDGYT
TRBV18	13	TRBJ2-1	ASSPGTGSYNEQF
TRBV27	13	TRBJ1-2	ASSLLRERPYGYT
TRBV16	14	TRBJ1-4	ASSLGTAELNEKLF
TRBV2	12	TRBJ2-2	ASRGLAQTGELF
TRBV3-1/TRBV3-2	13	TRBJ2-7	ASSQDWAGSYEQY